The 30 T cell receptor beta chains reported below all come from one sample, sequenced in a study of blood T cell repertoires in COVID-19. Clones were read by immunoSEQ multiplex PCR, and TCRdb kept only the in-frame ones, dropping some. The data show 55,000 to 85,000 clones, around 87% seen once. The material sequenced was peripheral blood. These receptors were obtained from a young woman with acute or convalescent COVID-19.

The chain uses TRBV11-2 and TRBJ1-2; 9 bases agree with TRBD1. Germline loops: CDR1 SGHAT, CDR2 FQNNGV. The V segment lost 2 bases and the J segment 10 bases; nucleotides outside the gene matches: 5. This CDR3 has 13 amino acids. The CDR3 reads CASSLLGQGDYTF. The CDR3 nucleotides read TGTGCCAGCAGCTTATTGGGACAGGGCGACTACACCTTC.

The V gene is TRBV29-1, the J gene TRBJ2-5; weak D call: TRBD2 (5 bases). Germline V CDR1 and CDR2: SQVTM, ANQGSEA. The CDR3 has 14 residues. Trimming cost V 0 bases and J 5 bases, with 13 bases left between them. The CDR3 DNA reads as TGCAGCGTTGAAGATCGGAGGCGCCGGGAGACCCAGTACTTC. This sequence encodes CSVEDRRRRETQYF.

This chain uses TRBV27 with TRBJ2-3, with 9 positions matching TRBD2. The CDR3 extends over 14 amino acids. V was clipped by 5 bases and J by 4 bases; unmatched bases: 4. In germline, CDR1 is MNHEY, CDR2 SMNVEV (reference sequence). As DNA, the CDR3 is TGTGCCAGCAGTGCTAGCGGGGCCGCAGATACGCAGTATTTT. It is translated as CASSASGAADTQYF.

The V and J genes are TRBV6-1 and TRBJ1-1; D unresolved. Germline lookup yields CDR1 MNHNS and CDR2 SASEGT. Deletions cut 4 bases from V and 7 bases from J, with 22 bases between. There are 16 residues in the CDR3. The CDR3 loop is CASSGSPGQEGFEAFF. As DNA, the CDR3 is TGTGCCAGCAGTGGTTCCCCCGGGCAGGAGGGCTTTGAAGCTTTCTTT.

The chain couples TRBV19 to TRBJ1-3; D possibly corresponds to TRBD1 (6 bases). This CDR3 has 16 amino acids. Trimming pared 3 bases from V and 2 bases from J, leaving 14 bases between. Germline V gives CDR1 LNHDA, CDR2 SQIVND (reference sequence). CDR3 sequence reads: CASSIRYREAGNTIYF. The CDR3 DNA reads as TGTGCCAGTAGTATCCGGTACAGGGAAGCTGGAAACACCATATATTTT.

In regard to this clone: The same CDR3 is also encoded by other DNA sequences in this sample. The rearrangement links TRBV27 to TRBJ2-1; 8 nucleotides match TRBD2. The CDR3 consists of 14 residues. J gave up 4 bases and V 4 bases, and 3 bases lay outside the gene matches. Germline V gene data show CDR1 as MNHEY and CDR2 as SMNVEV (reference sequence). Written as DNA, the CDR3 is TGTGCCAGCAGTTGGTCTAGCGGGTACAATGAGCAGTTCTTC. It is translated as CASSWSSGYNEQFF.

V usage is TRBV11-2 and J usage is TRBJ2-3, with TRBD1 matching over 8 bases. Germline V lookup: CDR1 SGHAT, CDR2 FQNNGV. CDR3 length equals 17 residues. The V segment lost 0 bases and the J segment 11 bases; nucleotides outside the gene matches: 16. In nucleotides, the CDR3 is TGTGCCAGCAGCTTAGAGGCCGGACAGGGCCAAATCGAGAAGCAGTATTTT. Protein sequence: CASSLEAGQGQIEKQYF.

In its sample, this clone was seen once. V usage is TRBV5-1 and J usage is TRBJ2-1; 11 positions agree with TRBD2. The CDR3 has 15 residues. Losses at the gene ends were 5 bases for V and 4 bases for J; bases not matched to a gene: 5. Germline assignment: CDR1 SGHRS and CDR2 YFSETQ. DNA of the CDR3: TGCGCCAGCAGTATTAGCGGGGGGGAATACAATGAGCAGTTCTTC. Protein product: CASSISGGEYNEQFF.

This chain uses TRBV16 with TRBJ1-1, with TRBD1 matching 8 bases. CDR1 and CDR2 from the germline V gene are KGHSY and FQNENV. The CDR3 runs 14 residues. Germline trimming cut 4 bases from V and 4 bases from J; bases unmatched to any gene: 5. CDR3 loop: CASSPQGEGTEAFF. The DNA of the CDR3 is TGTGCCAGCAGCCCACAGGGGGAAGGCACTGAAGCTTTCTTT.

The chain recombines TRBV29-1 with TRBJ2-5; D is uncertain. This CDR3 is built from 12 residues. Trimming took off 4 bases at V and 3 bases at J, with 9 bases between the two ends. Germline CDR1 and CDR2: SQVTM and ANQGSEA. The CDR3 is CSVVESEETQYF. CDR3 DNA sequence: TGCAGCGTTGTAGAGTCAGAAGAGACCCAGTACTTC.

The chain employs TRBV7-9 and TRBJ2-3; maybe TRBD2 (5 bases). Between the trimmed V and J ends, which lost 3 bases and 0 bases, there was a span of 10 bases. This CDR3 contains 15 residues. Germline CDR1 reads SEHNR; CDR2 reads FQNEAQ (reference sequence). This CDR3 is CASSFNERSTDTQYF. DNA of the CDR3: TGTGCCAGCAGCTTTAATGAGCGGAGCACAGATACGCAGTATTTT.

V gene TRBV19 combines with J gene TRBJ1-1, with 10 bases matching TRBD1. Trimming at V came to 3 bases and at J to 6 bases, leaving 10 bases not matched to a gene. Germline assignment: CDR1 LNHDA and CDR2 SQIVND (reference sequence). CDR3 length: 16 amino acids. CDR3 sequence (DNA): TGTGCCAGTAGTATCCACCCGGGACAGGGGAAGCCTGAAGCTTTCTTT. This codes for CASSIHPGQGKPEAFF.

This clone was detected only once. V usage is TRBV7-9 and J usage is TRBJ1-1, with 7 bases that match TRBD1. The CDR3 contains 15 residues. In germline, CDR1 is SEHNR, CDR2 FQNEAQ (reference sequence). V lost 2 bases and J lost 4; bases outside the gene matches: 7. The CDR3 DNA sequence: TGTGCCAGCAGCTTAAACGGACAGGTGGGCACTGAAGCTTTCTTT. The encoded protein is CASSLNGQVGTEAFF.

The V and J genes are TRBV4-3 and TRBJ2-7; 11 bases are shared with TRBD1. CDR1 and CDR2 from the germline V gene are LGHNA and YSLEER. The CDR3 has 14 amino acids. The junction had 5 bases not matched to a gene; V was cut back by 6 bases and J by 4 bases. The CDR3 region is CASSPGTGGYEQYF. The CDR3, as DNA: TGCGCCAGCAGTCCCGGGACAGGGGGTTACGAGCAGTACTTC.

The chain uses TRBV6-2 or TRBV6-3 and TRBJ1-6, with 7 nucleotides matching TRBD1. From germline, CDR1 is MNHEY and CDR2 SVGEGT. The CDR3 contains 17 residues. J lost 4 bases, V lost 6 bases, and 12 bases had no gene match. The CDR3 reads CASSLQLGGRYNSPLHF. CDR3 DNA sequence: TGTGCCAGCAGCCTACAGCTAGGGGGCCGATATAATTCACCCCTCCACTTT.

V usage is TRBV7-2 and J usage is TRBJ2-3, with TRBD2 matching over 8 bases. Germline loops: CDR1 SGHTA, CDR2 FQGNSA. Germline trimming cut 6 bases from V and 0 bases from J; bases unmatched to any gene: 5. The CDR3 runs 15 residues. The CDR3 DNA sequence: TGTGCCAGCAGACGACTAGCGATTAGCACAGATACGCAGTATTTT. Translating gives CASRRLAISTDTQYF.

CDR3 DNA: TGTGCCAGCAGCGTAAGCGGGGATCCAACCTACGAGCAGTACTTC. Translation: CASSVSGDPTYEQYF. This chain joins TRBV9 and TRBJ2-7, with 7 bases that match TRBD2. The CDR3 consists of 15 residues. CDR1 is SGDLS and CDR2 is YYNGEE in the germline V gene. The junction had 6 bases not matched to a gene; V was cut back by 1 base and J by 2 bases.

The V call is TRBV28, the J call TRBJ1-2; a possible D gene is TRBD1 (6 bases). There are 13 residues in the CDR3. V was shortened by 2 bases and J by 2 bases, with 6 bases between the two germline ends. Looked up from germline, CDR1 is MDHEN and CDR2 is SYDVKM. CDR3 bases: TGTGCCAGCAGTTTAGACAGGAACTATGGCTACACCTTC. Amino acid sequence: CASSLDRNYGYTF.

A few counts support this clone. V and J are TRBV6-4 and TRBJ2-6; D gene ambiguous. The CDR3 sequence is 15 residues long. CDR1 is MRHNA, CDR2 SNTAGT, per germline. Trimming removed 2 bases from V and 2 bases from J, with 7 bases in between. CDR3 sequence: CASSDGNTGANVLTF. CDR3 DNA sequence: TGTGCCAGCAGTGACGGCAATACTGGGGCCAACGTCCTGACTTTC.

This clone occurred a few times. The CDR3 region has the DNA TGCGCCAGCAGTGACGAGGTTTGCCCCTATAATTCACCCCTCCACTTT. The encoded protein is CASSDEVCPYNSPLHF. The genes are TRBV10-1 and TRBJ1-6, with no clear D. The germline V and J ends were trimmed by 3 bases and 2 bases, with 11 bases remaining between them. CDR3 length equals 16 residues. The germline V gene has CDR1 WNHNN and CDR2 SYGVQD (reference sequence).

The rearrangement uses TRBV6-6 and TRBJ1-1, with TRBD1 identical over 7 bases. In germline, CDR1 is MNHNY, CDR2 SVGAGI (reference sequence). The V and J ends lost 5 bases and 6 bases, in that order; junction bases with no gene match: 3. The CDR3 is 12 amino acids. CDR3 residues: CASSPGTAEAFF. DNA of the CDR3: TGTGCCAGCAGTCCCGGGACAGCTGAAGCTTTCTTT.

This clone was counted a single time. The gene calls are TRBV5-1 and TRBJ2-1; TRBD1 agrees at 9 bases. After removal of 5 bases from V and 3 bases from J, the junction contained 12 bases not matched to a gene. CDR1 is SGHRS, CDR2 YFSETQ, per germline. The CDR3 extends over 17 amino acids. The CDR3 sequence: CASSNGRTGVLYNEQFF. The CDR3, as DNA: TGCGCCAGCAGTAATGGCAGGACAGGGGTTCTCTACAATGAGCAGTTCTTC.

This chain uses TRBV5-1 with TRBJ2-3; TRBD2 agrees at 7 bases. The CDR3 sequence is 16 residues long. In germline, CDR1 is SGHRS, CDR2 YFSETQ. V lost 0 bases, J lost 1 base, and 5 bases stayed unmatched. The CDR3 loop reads CASSLAVAGGTDTQYF. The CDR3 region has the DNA TGCGCCAGCAGCTTGGCCGTCGCGGGAGGCACAGATACGCAGTATTTT.

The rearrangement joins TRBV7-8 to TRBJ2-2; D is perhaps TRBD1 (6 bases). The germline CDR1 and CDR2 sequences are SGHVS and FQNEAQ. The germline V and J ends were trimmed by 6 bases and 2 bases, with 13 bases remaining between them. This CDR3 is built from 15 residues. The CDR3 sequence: CASSLETGNTGELFF. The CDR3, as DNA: TGTGCCAGCAGTCTCGAGACAGGAAACACCGGGGAGCTGTTTTTT.

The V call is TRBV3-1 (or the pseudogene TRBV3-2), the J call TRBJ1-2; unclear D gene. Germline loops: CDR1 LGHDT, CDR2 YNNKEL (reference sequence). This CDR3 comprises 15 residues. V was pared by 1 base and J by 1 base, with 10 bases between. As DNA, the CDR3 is TGTGCCAGCAGCCAAGGAGGGTATGATAACTATGGCTACACCTTC. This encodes CASSQGGYDNYGYTF.

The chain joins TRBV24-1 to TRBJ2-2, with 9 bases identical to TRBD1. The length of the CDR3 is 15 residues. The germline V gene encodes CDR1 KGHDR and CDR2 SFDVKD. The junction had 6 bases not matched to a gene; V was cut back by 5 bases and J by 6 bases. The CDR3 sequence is CATSGGTGRSGELFF. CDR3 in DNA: TGTGCCACCAGTGGGGGGACAGGGAGGTCCGGGGAGCTGTTTTTT.

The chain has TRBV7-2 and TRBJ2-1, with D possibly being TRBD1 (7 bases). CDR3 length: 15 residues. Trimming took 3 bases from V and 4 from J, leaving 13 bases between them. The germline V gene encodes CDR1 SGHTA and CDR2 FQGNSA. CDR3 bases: TGTGCCAGCAGCTTTGGCAGGGGGACTTACAATGAGCAGTTCTTC. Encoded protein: CASSFGRGTYNEQFF.

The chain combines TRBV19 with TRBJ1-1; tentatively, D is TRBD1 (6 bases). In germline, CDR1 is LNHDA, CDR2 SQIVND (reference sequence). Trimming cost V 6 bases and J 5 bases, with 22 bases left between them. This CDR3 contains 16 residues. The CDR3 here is CASRFRVTGLWTEAFF. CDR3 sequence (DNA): TGTGCCAGTAGGTTTAGAGTGACAGGTCTGTGGACTGAAGCTTTCTTT.

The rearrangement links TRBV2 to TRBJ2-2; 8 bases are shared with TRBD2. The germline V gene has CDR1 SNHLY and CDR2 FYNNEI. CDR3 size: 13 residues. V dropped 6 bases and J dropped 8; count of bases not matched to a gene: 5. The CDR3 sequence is CASSGGAAGELFF. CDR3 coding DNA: TGTGCCAGCAGCGGGGGGGCCGCGGGGGAGCTGTTTTTT.

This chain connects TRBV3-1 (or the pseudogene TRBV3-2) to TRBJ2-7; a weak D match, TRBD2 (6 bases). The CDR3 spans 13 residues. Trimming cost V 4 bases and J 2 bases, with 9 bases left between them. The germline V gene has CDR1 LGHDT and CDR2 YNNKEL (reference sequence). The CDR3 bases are TGTGCCAGCAGCCGCGCTAGCGCCTACGAGCAGTACTTC. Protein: CASSRASAYEQYF.